Listed here are 14 T cell receptor beta chains from one sample, sequenced in a study of blood T cell repertoires in COVID-19. The assay was immunoSEQ multiplex PCR, and TCRdb's table has in-frame clones only and misses some. Counted here are about 81,000 clones, 85% occurring once; the ten biggest clones make up roughly 15%. Sequences were obtained from peripheral blood. Every receptor here comes from a woman aged 70 to 79 with acute or convalescent COVID-19.

The V and J genes are TRBV6-1 and TRBJ2-7; 8 nucleotides match TRBD2. The V segment lost 2 bases and the J segment 2 bases; nucleotides outside the gene matches: 2. Per germline, CDR1 MNHNS and CDR2 SASEGT. This CDR3 contains 14 residues. CDR3 in amino acids: CASSERGGPYEQYV. CDR3 in DNA: TGTGCCAGCAGTGAACGGGGGGGGCCCTACGAGCAGTACGTC.

This clone was picked up a small number of times. V gene TRBV28 combines with J gene TRBJ1-1; the match to TRBD1 covers 8 bases. The CDR3 consists of 15 residues. Trimming cost V 5 bases and J 5 bases; bases outside gene matches: 10. In germline, CDR1 is MDHEN, CDR2 SYDVKM. The CDR3 is CASSGFGQGRTEAFF. As DNA, the CDR3 is TGTGCCAGCAGTGGTTTCGGACAGGGAAGGACTGAAGCTTTCTTT.

V is TRBV5-8 and J is TRBJ2-3, with D hard to call. The ends were cut back, 2 bases at V and 0 bases at J, with 7 bases in the middle. This CDR3 spans 14 amino acids. CDR1 is SGHTS, CDR2 YDEGEE, per germline. CDR3 amino acids: CASSFESSTDTQYF. DNA of the CDR3: TGTGCCAGCAGCTTCGAGAGTAGCACAGATACGCAGTATTTT.

The chain combines TRBV6-4 with TRBJ2-2, with TRBD2 identical over 8 bases. Germline assignment: CDR1 MRHNA and CDR2 SNTAGT. With 2 bases clipped from V and 8 bases from J, the junction kept 7 bases outside the gene matches. The CDR3 runs 15 residues. The CDR3 region has the DNA TGTGCCAGCAGTGACACTAGCGGCGGTTCAGGGGAGCTGTTTTTT. As protein: CASSDTSGGSGELFF.

V usage is TRBV9 and J usage is TRBJ2-2; 7 bases are shared with TRBD1. The CDR3 has 16 amino acids. Germline loops: CDR1 SGDLS, CDR2 YYNGEE. J lost 4 bases, V lost 1 base, and 7 bases had no gene match. CDR3 amino acids: CASSVPPTGSTGELFF. For the CDR3, the DNA is TGTGCCAGCAGCGTACCACCGACAGGGTCCACCGGGGAGCTGTTTTTT.

The rearrangement links TRBV15 to TRBJ2-5; 9 bases fit TRBD2. The CDR3 spans 18 residues. V shed 0 bases and J 5 bases; nucleotides not matched to a gene: 13. Germline CDR1 is LNHNV and CDR2 is YYDKDF (reference sequence). As DNA, the CDR3 is TGTGCCACCAGCAGAGATCGGGTCCAGCGGGGGGTTAGGGAGACCCAGTACTTC. It codes for CATSRDRVQRGVRETQYF. The entire variable domain, with the rest obtained from reference TRBV15 and TRBJ2-5, is as follows: DAMVIQNPRYQVTQFGKPVTLSCSQTLNHNVMYWYQQKSSQAPKLLFHYYDKDFNNEADTPDNFQSRRPNTSFCFLDIRSPGLGDTAMYLCATSRDRVQRGVRETQYFGPGTRLLVL.

The CDR3 region is CASSYNVGLASWDEQFF. The CDR3 DNA follows: TGTGCCAGCAGTTACAATGTTGGGCTAGCTAGTTGGGATGAGCAGTTCTTC. J is TRBJ2-1 and V is TRBV6-2 or TRBV6-3, with D possibly matching TRBD2 (5 bases). V was shortened by 2 bases and J by 8 bases, with 22 bases between the two germline ends. The CDR3 consists of 17 residues. The V gene's germline CDR1 is MNHEY and CDR2 SVGEGT.

The gene calls are TRBV11-2 and TRBJ2-2; D is possibly TRBD1 (5 bases). The germline gives CDR1 SGHAT, CDR2 FQNNGV. The CDR3 loop spans 15 amino acids. V shed 5 bases and J shed 0 bases, with 10 bases lying between them. The CDR3 region has the DNA TGTGCCAGCAGCGCTCAGGGATCGAACACCGGGGAGCTGTTTTTT. Translating it yields CASSAQGSNTGELFF.

The chain uses TRBV5-4 and TRBJ2-1; tentatively, D is TRBD2 (5 bases). Germline-derived CDR1 and CDR2 are SGHNT and YYREEE (reference sequence). V dropped 4 bases and J dropped 7 bases, with 15 bases sitting between them. The CDR3 spans 14 residues. CDR3 sequence (DNA): TGTGCCAGCAGCCCATGGGTCTCGGGGAATGAGCAGTTCTTC. Protein product: CASSPWVSGNEQFF.

The chain links TRBV7-9 to TRBJ2-7; 9 bases align to TRBD2. After removal of 5 bases from V and 0 bases from J, the junction contained 5 bases not matched to a gene. The germline V gene encodes CDR1 SEHNR and CDR2 FQNEAQ (reference sequence). This CDR3 is 15 amino acids long. The DNA of the CDR3 is TGTGCCAGCAGCCTCGGGACTAGCCCCTCCTACGAGCAGTACGTC. Protein: CASSLGTSPSYEQYV.

This clone was observed a handful of times. The chain recombines TRBV5-4 with TRBJ2-3; TRBD1 matches 10 bases. Germline CDR1 reads SGHNT; CDR2 reads YYREEE (reference sequence). V was clipped by 4 bases and J by 6 bases; unmatched bases: 5. This CDR3 spans 14 amino acids. CDR3 sequence reads: CASSMGQGWDTQYF. In DNA, the CDR3 is TGTGCCAGCAGCATGGGACAGGGGTGGGATACGCAGTATTTT.

V is TRBV9 and J is TRBJ1-6, with D maybe TRBD1 (5 bases). V lost 3 bases and J 7 bases, leaving 17 bases between the germline ends. The CDR3 is 16 amino acids. CDR1 is SGDLS and CDR2 is YYNGEE in the germline V gene. CDR3 residues: CASSARLREGNSPLHF. As DNA, the CDR3 is TGTGCCAGCAGCGCTCGCCTCAGGGAAGGCAATTCACCCCTCCACTTT.

V gene TRBV5-4 combines with J gene TRBJ2-7, with D maybe TRBD1 (5 bases). The CDR3 length is 13 residues. The V end lost 0 bases, the J end lost 3 bases, and 7 bases lay between the germline ends. Germline V gives CDR1 SGHNT, CDR2 YYREEE (reference sequence). The CDR3 protein is CASSLDRNYEQYV. CDR3 bases: TGTGCCAGCAGCTTGGACAGGAACTACGAGCAGTACGTC.

The chain uses TRBV10-3 and TRBJ2-3; D not resolved. Trimming left V 2 bases short and J 3 bases short, with 12 bases between. The CDR3 consists of 15 residues. The germline gives CDR1 ENHRY, CDR2 SYGVKD. CDR3 in DNA: TGTGCCATCAGTGAGAACGCTCGAGCTACAGATACGCAGTATTTT. It encodes CAISENARATDTQYF.